Listed here is a single T cell receptor (beta chain). The CDR3 length is 14 residues. Trimming removed 11 bases from V and 0 bases from J, with 14 bases in between. Each CDR3 protein gets one entry after TCRdb re-called the RT-PCR reads with MiXCR. The sample gives about 700,000 distinct CDR3 sequences, more than 13% of which show up once; about 3.6% is in the top ten. The material sequenced was memory CD4+ T cells from blood. The sequence derives from a female donor in good health, serving as a healthy control. The chain links TRBV12-3 or TRBV12-4 to TRBJ1-3; D is perhaps TRBD1 (6 bases). The CDR3 sequence: CASQIGGSGNTIYF. CDR3 sequence (DNA): TGTGCCTCTCAGATAGGGGGCTCTGGAAACACCATATATTTT.